This TCR beta chain was documented in a study of cytomegalovirus exposure and HLA in healthy donors (dated by TCRdb to 2017 to 2019). For the wider study: An earlier analysis of more than 550 of the donors reported under 300 Gb of sequence data and 117 million unique TCR beta sequences obtained from about 200 million T cells. In a later genetic analysis, genome-wide SNP genotypes for about three fifths of the roughly 670 donors were used, and that subset was treated as a discovery cohort. Donor age, sex, ethnicity and CMV serostatus were collected together with the repertoire data. The study aimed to test whether signatures of past pathogen exposure could be identified by cataloging public T cell receptors. Every discovery cohort repertoire had been produced on one sequencing platform. A later analysis re-examined previously published TCR beta repertoires from about 700 donors and added high-resolution HLA genotyping to investigate patterns of TCR occurrence. An early release that covered about 600 HLA-typed donors contained approximately 320 gigabases of sequencing data and tens of millions of unique TCR sequences. Because of strong linkage in the cohort, five DR-DQ haplotypes were treated as single units for association and clustering. Using immunosequencing, the study profiled T cell repertoires from 666 subjects and related those repertoires to cytomegalovirus serostatus. In the later analysis, no new phenotypic data were used to find candidate immune exposures; instead, reliance was placed on TCR beta sequences and their occurrence across donors. An earlier analysis of roughly 600 of the donors used high-throughput TCR beta sequencing to judge whether each TCR beta V gene segment behaved as functional or pseudogenic. The number of donors typed differed by locus, with about 620-630 for A, B, C, DRB1 and DQB1, 522 for DQA1, over 600 for DPA1, and about 450 for DPB1. On average, 235,054 unique TCR beta nucleotide sequences were sequenced per donor among some 420 genotyped donors of the cohort, with roughly 18% of those sequences being non-productive. Along with the roughly 700-subject first cohort, a separate validation cohort of over a hundred different subjects was used. High-throughput TCR immunosequencing, statistical association of individual TCRs with disease status, and machine learning were combined to predict cytomegalovirus infection status. Among the roughly 400 genotyped donors, around 81% belonged to the genetic ancestry cluster associated with self-reported Caucasian donors. Both class I and class II loci were covered by HLA typing, at four-digit resolution.

Libraries were built with the immunoSEQ multiplex PCR assay. The multiplex PCR relied on a mix of 60 forward primers for TCR Vbeta segments and 13 reverse primers for TCR Jbeta segments. Amplification of the CDR3 region of rearranged TCR beta genes was performed with a multiplex PCR assay on genomic DNA. Amplified TCR beta libraries were sequenced as 87-base-pair reads on the Illumina HiSeq System. Processing in the source paper ran as follows. A later analysis counted tens of millions of unique TCR beta chains across the 500 to 850 repertoires, and 9.5 million to 11 million of these chains were shared by at least two donors. Raw reads were error-corrected and collapsed into unique sequences by a nearest-neighbor algorithm in which closely related sequences were merged to remove PCR and sequencing errors. V, D and J gene segments were assigned by aligning CDR3 sequences to IMGT reference sequences. Each retained sequence needed at least a six-nucleotide match to both a V gene segment and a J gene segment. Rearrangements were classified as productive when the CDR3 lacked stop codons and remained in frame with V and J, and all other rearrangements were classified as non-productive. CDR3 was defined by IMGT convention, running from the second conserved V-encoded cysteine to the conserved J-encoded phenylalanine. In an earlier analysis of roughly 580 of the donors, sequences lacking an unambiguous match to a single V gene segment were excluded. An earlier analysis of about 590 of the donors classified V segments as functional when productive rearrangements were above 56.7% and as segregating when the standard deviation between donors was above 5%. A statistical classification framework was built to diagnose cytomegalovirus status from the catalog of TCR beta chain sequences. In a later analysis, TCR nucleotide sequences were compared against IMGT/GENE-DB human TR gene sequences so that V and J genes could be assigned. A later analysis assigned CDR3 sequences and most-parsimonious VDJ recombination scenarios with the TCRdist pipeline. In a later analysis, each TCR beta chain was defined by its CDR3 amino acid sequence together with its V-gene family, and reads without a unique V-gene family were excluded. In a later analysis, approximately 640 highly shared, low-generation-probability nucleotide sequences were removed to address suspected cross-contamination and a sequencing artifact. In a later analysis, a clonal expansion index was calculated for each public chain from normalized within-repertoire ranks of inferred template counts. A later analysis computed generation probabilities with a VDJ recombination model fitted to out-of-frame rearrangements, and checked the results against IGoR. In a later analysis, TCR-TCR, TCR-HLA and TCR-CMV co-occurrence was scored with hypergeometric tests, and a repertoire-size bias correction was applied to TCR pairs. A later analysis estimated false discovery rates by permuting HLA or CMV assignments 20 times. A later analysis grouped co-occurring TCRs with DBSCAN, adding TCRdist sequence similarity when clustering within HLA-allele-positive subsets. Co-occurrence clustering excluded repertoires with fewer than 30,000 or more than 120,000 public chains, plus five with anomalous nucleotide sharing. This immuneACCESS table, as held by TCRdb, lists in-frame sequences with V and J called but not all clones. Of the missing ones, under half trace to an unresolved V gene in checked studies; the others have no known cause. That table furnishes V, J and clone size, whereas the DNA furnished D and trimming. In all, the sample holds some 62,000 clones, and approximately 87% of those were seen once. Clones ranked in the top ten supply roughly 1.5% of the sample.

The cohort comprised around 690 healthy bone marrow donors. At the time of sampling, every cohort member was nominally healthy, though immune exposures that went unrecorded were likely present. The donor was CMV seronegative and was included in the group of several hundred seronegative cohort members. A peripheral blood sample was collected from each donor, and TCR beta sequencing was performed on peripheral blood mononuclear cells. The Qiagen DNeasy Blood Extraction Kit was used to extract genomic DNA from the blood cell samples. Worth noting for this clone: The antigen it binds to is not known. Per-base qualities were not stored, and no clone one base away is much larger.

The paper as a whole reports these results and caveats: In a later genetic analysis, fewer N-insertions in productive TCRs were reported among donors in an Asian-associated ancestry cluster than the roughly 700-donor mean. Because counts were too low, more than 15 rarely observed V segments, including chromosome 9 orphons, were excluded from the earlier analysis of some 540 of the donors. Only TCR beta chains were sequenced in this cohort, and the absence of alpha or paired-chain data limited detectable features. Sequencing depth was assumed to be roughly uniform across donors in the presence/absence analyses, though that assumption may not hold. Most TCR sequences were observed very rarely across donors, whereas some public TCRs were present in many individuals. Some IMGT-functional V segments, including TRBV6-2 and TRBV6-3, could not be told apart with the 87-base-pair reads, so those segments were excluded. Broadly in line with IMGT annotations, most TCR beta V segments showed up in productive rearrangements about 90% or about 30% of the time in an earlier analysis of several hundred of the donors. When HLA alleles, especially DR and DQ, strongly co-occurred, TCR associations were difficult to assign to individual alleles. In a later analysis, several top co-occurrence clusters were reported to appear linked to parvovirus B19, influenza, CMV and Epstein-Barr virus. Correlated functional status among segregating V segments might reflect linkage disequilibrium, but an unknown experimental factor could not be ruled out. In a later analysis, HLA-associated TCR beta chains showed more clonal expansion and lower generation probabilities than non-associated chains that were equally common. The only immune exposure information available for the cohort was CMV serostatus. Specific HLA alleles were associated with 15,000 to 20,000 TCR beta sequences at a false discovery rate of 0.05 in a later analysis. It was suggested by the authors that the approach could potentially be generalized to other disease states and immunological phenotypes. HLA typing was unavailable for some donors at each locus, so association tests used only the typed subset. Three of the identified cytomegalovirus-associated TCR beta chains were confirmed in vitro to be specific for cytomegalovirus antigens. The study gave a list of about 150 TCR beta chains associated with cytomegalovirus. In a later genetic analysis, a missense DCLRE1C variant was associated with V-gene and J-gene trimming of TCR beta chains, and the association was replicated in an independent cohort. The sequencing pipeline was judged likely to have produced a cluster of highly shared sequence variants as a technical artifact. In a later analysis, the rate of TCR association differed among HLA loci, with DRB1 alleles having the most associated TCRs and HLA-C alleles having the fewest. In a later analysis, most CMV-associated TCR beta chains were found to appear HLA-restricted, with HLA associations seemingly driven largely by CMV exposure. In both the original and validation cohorts, the classifier was reported to diagnose cytomegalovirus status with high specificity and sensitivity. A further reported finding was that TCR beta sequences accurately predicted the HLA-A and HLA-B alleles for most subjects in the first cohort.

As encoded in the germline V gene (reference sequence), CDR1 is LNHNV while CDR2 is YYDKDF. The V end loses 0 bases and the J end loses 4 bases, and a stretch of 10 bases separates them. Measured from the cysteine to the phenylalanine, the CDR3 is 15 residues long. The entry retains the CDR3 DNA only, 45 bases that are in frame from base 1. The sequenced material came from PBMCs. The clonotype originates from a man younger than 30 in good health and CMV-seronegative. The chain joins TRBV15 to TRBJ1-5, with the D gene not confidently named. The DNA sequence is TGTGCCACCAGCAGAGATCGGAGGGAAAATCAGCCCCAGCATTTT. The translation is CATSRDRRENQPQHF.